These 13 T cell receptor beta chains came from one sample sequenced in a study of control samples from healthy donors and cancer patients. Sequencing used immunoSEQ multiplex PCR; TCRdb keeps in-frame clones, though not all of them. Of about 170,000 clones detected, around 93% appear once; the ten largest clones hold roughly 4%. The material sequenced was blood. The receptors here all came from a woman aged 55-70 years in good health.

The gene calls are TRBV11-2 and TRBJ2-7; 10 nucleotides match TRBD1. Germline-derived CDR1 and CDR2 are SGHAT and FQNNGV. CDR3 length: 15 amino acids. Unmatched junction bases numbered 10, after V lost 5 bases and J lost 6 bases. The CDR3 spells CASSQVGTGVGEQYF. DNA for the CDR3: TGTGCCAGCAGCCAAGTAGGGACAGGGGTTGGCGAGCAGTACTTC.

Turning to this clone: Relative to the germline gene, one junction end is altered; a read error may explain this. CDR3 sequence: CASGISGTSGVVEQFF. In nucleotides, the CDR3 is TGTGCCAGTGGTATATCAGGGACTAGCGGGGTAGTTGAGCAGTTCTTC. The V and J genes are TRBV19 and TRBJ2-1; 13 positions agree with TRBD2. The length of the CDR3 is 16 residues. CDR1 is LNHDA and CDR2 is SQIVND in the germline V gene (reference sequence).

This chain uses TRBV6-6 with TRBJ1-1; 8 bases are a match to TRBD1. Germline lookup yields CDR1 MNHNY and CDR2 SVGAGI (reference sequence). The CDR3 runs to 13 residues. J gave up 2 bases and V 8 bases, and 4 bases lay outside the gene matches. CDR3 DNA sequence: TGTGCCAGCCCCGGGACAGGCAACACTGAAGCTTTCTTT. Translated: CASPGTGNTEAFF.

The chain links TRBV5-4 to TRBJ1-2; 7 bases agree with TRBD1. Germline V lookup: CDR1 SGHNT, CDR2 YYREEE (reference sequence). Trimming cost V 4 bases and J 4 bases; bases outside gene matches: 7. This CDR3 has 14 residues. The CDR3 region has the DNA TGTGCCAGCAGCCTGGAAGGGGGCGGCTATGGCTACACCTTC. Residues: CASSLEGGGYGYTF.

This chain joins TRBV7-2 and TRBJ1-4; 8 nucleotides match TRBD1. V lost 1 base, J lost 8 bases, and 3 bases stayed unmatched. This CDR3 has 14 amino acids. The germline gives CDR1 SGHTA, CDR2 FQGNSA. Here the CDR3 reads CASSLGQGREKLFF. In DNA form, the CDR3 reads TGTGCCAGCAGCTTAGGACAGGGGAGGGAAAAACTGTTTTTT.

This sequence joins TRBV18 and TRBJ2-7; D may correspond to TRBD1 or TRBD2 (5 bases each). V was pared by 3 bases and J by 4 bases, with 13 bases between. The germline V gene has CDR1 KGHSH and CDR2 LQKENI. The CDR3 extends over 14 amino acids. The CDR3 here is CASSPSGTIYEQYF. DNA for the CDR3: TGTGCCAGCTCACCCTCCGGGACCATATACGAGCAGTACTTC.

This clone is a singleton in its sample. This sequence joins TRBV19 and TRBJ2-7; possibly TRBD1 for D (6 bases). CDR1 is LNHDA, CDR2 SQIVND, per germline (reference sequence). V gave up 6 bases and J gave up 2 bases, with 14 bases separating them. CDR3 length: 14 amino acids. Here the CDR3 DNA reads TGTGCCAGTAGCTCACAGGGATCCCCCTACGAGCAGTACTTC. It is translated as CASSSQGSPYEQYF.

The chain combines TRBV5-1 with TRBJ2-3, with D possibly TRBD2 on 5 matching bases. The CDR3 runs 14 residues. CDR1 and CDR2 (germline): SGHRS, YFSETQ. Trimming removed 4 bases at V and 2 bases at J, with 11 bases between. The CDR3 spells CASSEGRLTDTQYF. In DNA form, the CDR3 reads TGCGCCAGCAGCGAGGGTAGACTCACAGATACGCAGTATTTT.

This clone appeared once. The chain carries TRBV20-1 and TRBJ2-7; D not certain. V lost 6 bases and J 3 bases, leaving 9 bases between the germline ends. The CDR3 extends over 11 amino acids. The V gene's germline CDR1 is DFQATT and CDR2 SNEGSKA (reference sequence). Here the CDR3 DNA reads TGCAGTGCAAGGATCAGCTACGAGCAGTACTTC. Protein product: CSARISYEQYF.

The chain carries TRBV5-1 and TRBJ2-2; the D gene is possibly TRBD1 (6 bases). V lost 6 bases and J lost 2, with 14 bases in between. CDR3 length: 15 amino acids. CDR1 is SGHRS, CDR2 YFSETQ, per germline. CDR3 sequence reads: CASNPGQSNTGELFF. In DNA form, the CDR3 reads TGCGCCAGCAACCCTGGACAGTCTAACACCGGGGAGCTGTTTTTT.

The V call is TRBV9, the J call TRBJ1-3; TRBD1 is a possible D gene (5 bases). Germline-derived CDR1 and CDR2 are SGDLS and YYNGEE. The CDR3 consists of 16 residues. Trimming cost V 2 bases and J 2 bases, with 14 bases left between them. CDR3 protein: CASSVGGSGPGNTIYF. The CDR3 bases are TGTGCCAGCAGCGTTGGGGGGAGCGGACCTGGAAACACCATATATTTT.

This clone was seen only once. The chain combines TRBV27 with TRBJ1-2; tentative D call: TRBD1 (6 bases). V was trimmed by 8 bases and J by 4 bases, leaving 20 bases between them. Germline lookup yields CDR1 MNHEY and CDR2 SMNVEV (reference sequence). The CDR3 runs to 15 residues. CDR3 DNA sequence: TGTGCCAGCGCAATCCACAGGGTTGGACTCTATGGCTACACCTTC. Amino acids: CASAIHRVGLYGYTF.

The V call is TRBV4-3, the J call TRBJ2-3; TRBD2 aligns across 9 bases. The CDR3 has 16 amino acids. Trimming at V came to 4 bases and at J to 6 bases, leaving 11 bases not matched to a gene. Per germline, CDR1 LGHNA and CDR2 YSLEER. The CDR3 protein is CASSLIGPSGADTQYF. DNA for the CDR3: TGCGCCAGCAGCCTAATAGGGCCTAGCGGGGCGGATACGCAGTATTTT.